This is a list of T cell receptor beta chains from one sample in a study of CD8 T cells in Susac syndrome. TCRdb reprocessed the immunoSEQ multiplex PCR reads via MiXCR and lists one record per CDR3 protein. Among roughly 170,000 distinct CDR3 sequences, 93% were seen once, and the ten largest hold roughly 0.097%. Sequenced sample: CD4+ T cells from PBMCs. Receptor source: a human donor with multiple sclerosis. CDR3s include the opening cysteine and the closing phenylalanine or tryptophan. A D gene is named only where the DNA matches it firmly. Clone size is given for some rows only: seen once, a few or many times, or a class if the clone is expanded.

V gene	D gene	CDR3 length	clone size	J gene	CDR3 DNA	CDR3 protein
TRBV2	NA	13	NA	TRBJ1-5	TGTGCCAGCAGTGCAGAGATCAATCAGCCCCAGCATTTT	CASSAEINQPQHF
TRBV24-1	NA	13	NA	TRBJ2-5	TGTGCCACCAGTAGGACGGTTCAAGAGACCCAGTACTTC	CATSRTVQETQYF
TRBV7-2	NA	12	once	TRBJ2-7	TGTGCCAGCAGCTTAGGCCCCGCCAAGCAGTACTTC	CASSLGPAKQYF
TRBV7-8	TRBD1	18	NA	TRBJ2-6	TGTGCCAGCAGCCTTTTCGGGACAGGGGTCACTGGGGCCAACGTCCTGACTTTC	CASSLFGTGVTGANVLTF
TRBV5-1	TRBD1	19	NA	TRBJ2-1	TGCGCCAGCAGCTTTCCCGGGACAGGGTCTATGAGCTCCTACAATGAGCAGTTCTTC	CASSFPGTGSMSSYNEQFF
TRBV5-1	NA	15	NA	TRBJ1-4	TGCGCCAGCAGCCCCCCGGAGACCGGTCAGGGAAAACTGTTTTTT	CASSPPETGQGKLFF
TRBV5-1	TRBD2	16	NA	TRBJ2-7	TGCGCCAGCAGCTTGGGTGCAGCGGGAGGGACGGACGAGCAGTACTTC	CASSLGAAGGTDEQYF
TRBV7-2	NA	16	NA	TRBJ2-3	TGTGCCAGCAGCTTAGGAGTAGCTTTAGGCACAGATACGCAGTATTTT	CASSLGVALGTDTQYF
TRBV4-3	NA	16	NA	TRBJ2-1	TGCGCCAGCAGCAGACAGGACTGGGAATTGGGTGGTGAGCAGTTCTTC	CASSRQDWELGGEQFF
TRBV18	NA	14	NA	TRBJ2-3	TGTGCCAGCTCACTACAGACTAGCACAGATACGCAGTATTTT	CASSLQTSTDTQYF
TRBV28	NA	12	NA	TRBJ1-4	TGTGCCAGCAGTTCCCCGGATGGAAAACTGTTTTTT	CASSSPDGKLFF
TRBV30	TRBD2	16	NA	TRBJ2-5	TGTGCCTGGAGTTCTTATAGCGGGGGGACCCAAGAGACCCAGTACTTC	CAWSSYSGGTQETQYF
TRBV29-1	NA	11	NA	TRBJ2-1	TGCAGCGTTGAAGGTTACAATGAGCAGTTCTTC	CSVEGYNEQFF
TRBV6-2/TRBV6-3	NA	13	NA	TRBJ2-6	TGTGCCAGCAGTCCCACTGGGGCCAACGTCCTGACTTTC	CASSPTGANVLTF
TRBV20-1	TRBD2	15	NA	TRBJ2-1	TGCAGTGCTAGAGTCCGACTAGCCCGAGGGAATGAGCAGTTCTTC	CSARVRLARGNEQFF
TRBV18	NA	15	NA	TRBJ1-5	TGTGCCAGCTCGGCGGCAGCGGGAGGCAATCAGCCCCAGCATTTT	CASSAAAGGNQPQHF
TRBV19	NA	13	NA	TRBJ1-2	TGTGCCACAGTAGCAGGAGATAACTATGGCTACACCTTC	CATVAGDNYGYTF
TRBV28	NA	15	NA	TRBJ2-2	TGTGCCAGCAGTTTGAGGGGGATGGGGACCGGGGAGCTGTTTTTT	CASSLRGMGTGELFF
TRBV19	NA	14	NA	TRBJ1-1	TGTGCCAGTACCCCCCAGGTATCTAACACTGAAGCTTTCTTT	CASTPQVSNTEAFF
TRBV28	NA	15	NA	TRBJ2-7	TGTGCCAGCAGGGGACCGAGGACCCAAGGTTACGAGCAGTACTTC	CASRGPRTQGYEQYF
TRBV20-1	NA	15	NA	TRBJ2-7	TGCAGTGCTAGAGATGTTGCGGGGAGCTCCTACGAGCAGTACTTC	CSARDVAGSSYEQYF
TRBV30	NA	15	NA	TRBJ2-2	TGTGCCTGGAGACGGGAAAGAAGGTTCGGAGGGGAGCTGTTTTTT	CAWRRERRFGGELFF
TRBV20-1	TRBD2	14	NA	TRBJ2-5	TGCAGTGCTAGTACTGGACTAGCTCAAGAGACCCAGTACTTC	CSASTGLAQETQYF
TRBV12-3/TRBV12-4	NA	13	once	TRBJ2-5	TGTGCCAGCAGTCAGGGGTACCTGGAGACCCAGTACTTC	CASSQGYLETQYF
TRBV6-6	TRBD2	16	NA	TRBJ2-5	TGTGCCAGCAGTTACGGAGCGGGAGAAGGGGCAGAGACCCAGTACTTC	CASSYGAGEGAETQYF
TRBV4-3	TRBD2	17	NA	TRBJ2-3	TGCGCCAGCAGCCTAAGTTCAGCGGGAGGGTTTGGAGATACGCAGTATTTT	CASSLSSAGGFGDTQYF
TRBV10-3	NA	14	once	TRBJ2-3	TGTGCCATCGCGTGGAGCGGCGATTCAGATACGCAGTATTTT	CAIAWSGDSDTQYF
TRBV18	NA	15	NA	TRBJ2-7	TGTGCCAGCTCGGGGCGACAAAAAAAATCCTACGAGCAGTACTTC	CASSGRQKKSYEQYF
TRBV6-5	NA	17	NA	TRBJ2-5	TGTGCCAGCAGTTACAGTCCTCTTGGGCGACCCCAAGAGACCCAGTACTTC	CASSYSPLGRPQETQYF
TRBV28	TRBD2	16	NA	TRBJ2-1	TGTGCCAGCAGTTTGGCTAGCGGGAGGTCTATCAATGAGCAGTTCTTC	CASSLASGRSINEQFF
TRBV5-1	NA	12	NA	TRBJ2-2	TGCGCCAGCAGCTCGGCGGGCGGGGAGCTGTTTTTT	CASSSAGGELFF
TRBV7-3	NA	14	NA	TRBJ1-1	TGTGCCAGCAGCTTAACGGGCCCGAACACTGAAGCTTTCTTT	CASSLTGPNTEAFF
TRBV6-1	NA	14	NA	TRBJ2-1	TGTGCCAGCAAGATAAGACCGACTAACAATGAGCAGTTCTTC	CASKIRPTNNEQFF
TRBV15	TRBD1	16	NA	TRBJ1-5	TGTGCCACCAGCACTGGGACAGGGGTCCACAATCAGCCCCAGCATTTT	CATSTGTGVHNQPQHF
TRBV5-1	TRBD1	14	NA	TRBJ2-3	TGCGCCAGCAGGACAGGGGGCTTGACAGATACGCAGTATTTT	CASRTGGLTDTQYF
TRBV2	TRBD1	15	NA	TRBJ2-2	TGTGCCAGCACTAAGGACAGGCGGCACACCGGGGAGCTGTTTTTT	CASTKDRRHTGELFF
TRBV11-2	TRBD1	16	NA	TRBJ2-5	TGTGCCAGCAGCTTAGATCAAGGGGGCTGGGGGGAGACCCAGTACTTC	CASSLDQGGWGETQYF
TRBV3-1	TRBD2	16	NA	TRBJ2-7	TGTGCCAGCAGCCCTGGGACTAGCGGGGGTGGGCGCGAGCAGTACTTC	CASSPGTSGGGREQYF
TRBV29-1	NA	11	NA	TRBJ1-2	TGCAGCGTTGAAAGAGACTATGGCTACACCTTC	CSVERDYGYTF
TRBV28	NA	13	NA	TRBJ1-5	TGTGCCAGCAGTTTTTCGGTCAATCAGCCCCAGCATTTT	CASSFSVNQPQHF
TRBV3-1	NA	16	NA	TRBJ2-7	TGTGCCAGCAGCCCCCGGGGCGGGAAGGGGAGCTACGAGCAGTACTTC	CASSPRGGKGSYEQYF
TRBV2	NA	14	NA	TRBJ2-2	TGTGCCAGCATCTCCTTACCCAATTCGGGGGAGCTGTTTTTT	CASISLPNSGELFF
TRBV2	NA	16	few	TRBJ1-5	TGTGCCAGCAGTGAATCGGCAGGGTGGAGCAATCAGCCCCAGCATTTT	CASSESAGWSNQPQHF
TRBV3-1	NA	16	NA	TRBJ1-5	TGTGCCAGCAGCCAAGATGGGGCCATCCCCGGGGGGCCCCAGCATTTT	CASSQDGAIPGGPQHF
TRBV3-1	NA	14	NA	TRBJ2-7	TGTGCCAGCAGCAGGGGGAATATTGCCTACGAGCAGTACTTC	CASSRGNIAYEQYF
TRBV20-1	NA	15	once	TRBJ1-6	TGCAGTGCTAGAGTTTCCCCGCGCTTGAGCTCACCCCTCCACTTT	CSARVSPRLSSPLHF